This T cell receptor beta chain is drawn from a study of post-analysis software for immune sequencing data. Libraries were made from TCR beta cDNA, and they carried unique molecular identifiers. Via MiXCR, TCRdb re-called the PCR reads, giving one row per CDR3 protein. The data show about 460,000 distinct CDR3 sequences, 40% to 55% seen once. Broader study findings: Normalized Chao1 diversity in multiple sclerosis patients fell significantly below that of controls. When the samples were clustered directly with F measure, those that had been prepared in the same batch showed strong co-clustering.

Comments on this clonotype: Its antigen is as yet unknown.

This receptor was taken from a girl aged 10-17 years with multiple sclerosis. Material for sequencing was blood.

CDR3 DNA: TGTGCCAGCAGTGAAGACAGGGCCCCATACAATGAGCAGTTCTTC. This gives the protein CASSEDRAPYNEQFF. This chain uses TRBV6-1 with TRBJ2-1; a weak D match, TRBD1 (6 bases). The ends were cut back, 1 base at V and 4 bases at J, with 11 bases in the middle. The germline V gene has CDR1 MNHNS and CDR2 SASEGT. The CDR3 has 15 residues.